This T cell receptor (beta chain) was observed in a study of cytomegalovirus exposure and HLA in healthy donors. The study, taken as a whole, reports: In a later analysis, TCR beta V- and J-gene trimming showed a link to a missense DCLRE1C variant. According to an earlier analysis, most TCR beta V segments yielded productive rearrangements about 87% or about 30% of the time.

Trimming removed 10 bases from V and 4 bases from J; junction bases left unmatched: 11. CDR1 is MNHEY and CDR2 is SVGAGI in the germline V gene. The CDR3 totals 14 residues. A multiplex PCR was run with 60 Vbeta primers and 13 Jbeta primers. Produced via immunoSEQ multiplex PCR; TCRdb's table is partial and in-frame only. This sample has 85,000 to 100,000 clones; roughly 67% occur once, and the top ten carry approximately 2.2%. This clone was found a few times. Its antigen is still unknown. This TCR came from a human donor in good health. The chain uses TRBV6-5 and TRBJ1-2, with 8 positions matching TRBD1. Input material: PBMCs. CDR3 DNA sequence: TGTGCCACCTCCCCGGGACAGGCCTCCTATGGCTACACCTTC. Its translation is CATSPGQASYGYTF.